The 3 T cell receptor beta chains given below trace back to one sample, sequenced in a study of tumor-infiltrating lymphocytes in primary liver carcinoma. The study extracted blood RNA from unsorted whole blood and also extracted germline DNA. Total RNA amounting to 450 to 550 ng was the source from which TCR beta cDNA was made with a constant-region primer. TCR beta libraries came from three nested multiplex PCR rounds using slightly modified ARM-PCR. It was with TRBV1-TRBV30 forward primers and a C-beta reverse primer that the first two PCR rounds were run, at around 11 cycles each. TCRdb redid the calling of the multiplex PCR reads with MiXCR, one entry per CDR3 protein. The repertoire holds about 310,000 distinct CDR3 sequences, approximately 58% seen once, with over 15% in the top ten. Sequences were obtained from peripheral blood. Every receptor here comes from a woman in her twenties or thirties with primary liver carcinoma and hepatitis B virus infection.

This chain connects TRBV6-5 to TRBJ1-2; 7 positions agree with TRBD1. V shed 2 bases and J 10 bases; nucleotides not matched to a gene: 4. CDR3 size: 12 residues. Germline values: CDR1 MNHEY, CDR2 SVGAGI. The CDR3 loop is CASSYGGQHYTF. CDR3 sequence (DNA): TGTGCCAGCAGTTACGGGGGACAGCACTACACCTTC.

The chain has TRBV4-2 and TRBJ2-3; D unclear. The CDR3 runs to 16 residues. CDR1 LGHNA and CDR2 YNFKEQ come from the germline V gene. Trimming removed 0 bases from V and 0 bases from J, with 10 bases in between. Here the CDR3 DNA reads TGTGCCAGCAGCCAAGATTCTCGCGGTAGCACAGATACGCAGTATTTT. It is translated as CASSQDSRGSTDTQYF.

Remarks on this clonotype: Germline and junction disagree at one end, which may indicate a read error. V usage is TRBV6-1 and J usage is TRBJ2-1; D gene unclear. This CDR3 has 13 amino acids. The germline CDR1 and CDR2 sequences are MNHNS and SASEGT. This chain's CDR3 is CVSRLGSYNEQFF. As DNA, the CDR3 is TGTGTCAGCCGGTTGGGATCCTACAATGAGCAGTTCTTC.